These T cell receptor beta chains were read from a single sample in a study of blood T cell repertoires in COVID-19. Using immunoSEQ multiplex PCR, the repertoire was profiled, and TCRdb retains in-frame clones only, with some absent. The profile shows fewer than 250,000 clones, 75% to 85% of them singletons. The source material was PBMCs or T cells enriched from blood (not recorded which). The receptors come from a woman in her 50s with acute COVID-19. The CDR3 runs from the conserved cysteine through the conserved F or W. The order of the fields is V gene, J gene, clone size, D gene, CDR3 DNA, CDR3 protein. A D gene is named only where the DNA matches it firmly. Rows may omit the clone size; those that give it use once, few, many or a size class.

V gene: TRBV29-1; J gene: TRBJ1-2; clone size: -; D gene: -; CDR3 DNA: TGCAGCGTTGATTGGGGGGAGAAGGGTTATGGCTACACCTTC; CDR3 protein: CSVDWGEKGYGYTF
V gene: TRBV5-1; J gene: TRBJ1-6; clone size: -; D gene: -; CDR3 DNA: TGCGCCAGCAGCTCGGAGGGGGGGGTGAGTAATTCACCCCTCCACTTT; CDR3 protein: CASSSEGGVSNSPLHF
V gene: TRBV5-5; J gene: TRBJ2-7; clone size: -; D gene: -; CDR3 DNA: TGTGCCAGCAGCTTAGGCAGGATCTACGAGCAGTACTTC; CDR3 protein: CASSLGRIYEQYF
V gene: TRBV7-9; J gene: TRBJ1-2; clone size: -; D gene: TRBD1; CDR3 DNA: TGTGCCAGCAGCTTGAGAGACAGGGACAACTATGGCTACACCTTC; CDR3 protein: CASSLRDRDNYGYTF
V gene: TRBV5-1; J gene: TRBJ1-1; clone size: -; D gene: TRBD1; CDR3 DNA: TGCGCCAGCAGCTGGAGGGACAGGGGGCAAGATGAAGCTTTCTTT; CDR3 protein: CASSWRDRGQDEAFF
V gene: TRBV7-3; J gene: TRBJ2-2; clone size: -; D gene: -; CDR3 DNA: TGTGCCAGCAGGGGCGTGAACACCGGGGAGCTGTTTTTT; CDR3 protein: CASRGVNTGELFF
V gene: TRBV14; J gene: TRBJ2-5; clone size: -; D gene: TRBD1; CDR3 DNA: TGTGCCAGCAGCCAACAGGACAGGGGGGAGACCCAGTACTTC; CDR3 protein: CASSQQDRGETQYF
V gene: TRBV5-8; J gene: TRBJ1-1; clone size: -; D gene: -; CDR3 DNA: TGTGCCAGCAGCTTGGAGGACAGAAAAGCTTTCTTT; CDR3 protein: CASSLEDRKAFF
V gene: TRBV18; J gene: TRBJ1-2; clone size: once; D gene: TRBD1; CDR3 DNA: TGTGCCAGCTCACCAGACTGGGGACAGAACTATGGCTACACCTTC; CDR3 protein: CASSPDWGQNYGYTF
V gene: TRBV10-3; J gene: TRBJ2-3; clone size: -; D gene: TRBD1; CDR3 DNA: TGTGCCATCAGCCGGGACAGTAGCACAGATACGCAGTATTTT; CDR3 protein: CAISRDSSTDTQYF
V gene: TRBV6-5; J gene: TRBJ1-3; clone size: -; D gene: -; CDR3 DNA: TGTGCCAGCATCGGGCAGGGAAGAAACACCATATATTTT; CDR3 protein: CASIGQGRNTIYF
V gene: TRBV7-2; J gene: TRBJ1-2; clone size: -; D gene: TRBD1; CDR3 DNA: TGTGCCAGCAGCATTACCGGGACAGTCTATGGCTACACCTTC; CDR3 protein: CASSITGTVYGYTF
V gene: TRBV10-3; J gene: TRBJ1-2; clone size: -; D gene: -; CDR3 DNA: TGTGCCATCAGTGAGACAGGCGGACATGGCTACACCTTC; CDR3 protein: CAISETGGHGYTF
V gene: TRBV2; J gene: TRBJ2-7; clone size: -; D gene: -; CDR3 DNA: TGTGCCAGCAGTCTTACACGCTACGAGCAGTACTTC; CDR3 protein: CASSLTRYEQYF
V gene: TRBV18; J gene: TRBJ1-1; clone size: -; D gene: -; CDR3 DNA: TGTGCCAGCTCACGAGGAGAGAACACTGAAGCTTTCTTT; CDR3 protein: CASSRGENTEAFF
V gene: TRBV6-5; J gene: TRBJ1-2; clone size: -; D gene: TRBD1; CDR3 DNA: TGTGCCAGCAGTTACTCGGGACAGAAAAACTATGGCTACACCTTC; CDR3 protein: CASSYSGQKNYGYTF
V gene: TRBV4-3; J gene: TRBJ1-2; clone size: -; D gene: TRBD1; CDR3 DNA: TGCGCCAGCAGCCAAGGTGGGACAGGAGCAAACTATGGCTACACCTTC; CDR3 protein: CASSQGGTGANYGYTF
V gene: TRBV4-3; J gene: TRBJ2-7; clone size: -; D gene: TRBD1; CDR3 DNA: TGCGCCAGCAGTCAAACCGGGACAGGGGATCGCGAGCAGTACTTC; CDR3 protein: CASSQTGTGDREQYF
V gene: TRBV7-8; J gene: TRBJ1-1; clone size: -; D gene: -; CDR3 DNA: TGTGCCAGCAGTCCCCGGGAGGGAGTAAACACTGAAGCTTTCTTT; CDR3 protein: CASSPREGVNTEAFF
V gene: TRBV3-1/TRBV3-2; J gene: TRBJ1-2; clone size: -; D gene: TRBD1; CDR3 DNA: TGTGCCAGCAGCCAGACAGGGCTAGCTAACTATGGCTACACCTTC; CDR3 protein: CASSQTGLANYGYTF
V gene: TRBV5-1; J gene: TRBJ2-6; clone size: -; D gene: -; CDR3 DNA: TGCGCCAGCAGCTCCCCGGGGGGCGAAGGGGCCAACGTCCTGACTTTC; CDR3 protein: CASSSPGGEGANVLTF
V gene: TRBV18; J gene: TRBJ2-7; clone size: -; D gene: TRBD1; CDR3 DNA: TGTGCCAGCTCAGCGACCAAGGGGACAGGGAGCTCCTACGAGCAGTACTTC; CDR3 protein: CASSATKGTGSSYEQYF
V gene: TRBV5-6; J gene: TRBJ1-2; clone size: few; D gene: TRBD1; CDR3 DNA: TGTGCCAGCAGCGAGACAGGGATAGAACATTATGGCTACACCTTC; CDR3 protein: CASSETGIEHYGYTF
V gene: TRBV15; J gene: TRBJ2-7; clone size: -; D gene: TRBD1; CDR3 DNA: TGTGCCACCAGCAGGGACCCCGGGACAGGGCCCTCCTACGAGCAGTACTTC; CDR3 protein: CATSRDPGTGPSYEQYF
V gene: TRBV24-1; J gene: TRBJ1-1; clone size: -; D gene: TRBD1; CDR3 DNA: TGTGCCACCAGTGATTTGAGGACAGGGAACACTGAAGCTTTCTTT; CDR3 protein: CATSDLRTGNTEAFF
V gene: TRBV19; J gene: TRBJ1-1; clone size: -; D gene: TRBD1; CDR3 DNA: TGTGCCAGTAGCAGACAGGGGGCGAACACTGAAGCTTTCTTT; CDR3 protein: CASSRQGANTEAFF
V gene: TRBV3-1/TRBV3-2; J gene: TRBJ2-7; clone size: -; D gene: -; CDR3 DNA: TGTGCCTCCAAGGTTGGGGGCGGCGAGCAGTACTTC; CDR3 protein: CASKVGGGEQYF
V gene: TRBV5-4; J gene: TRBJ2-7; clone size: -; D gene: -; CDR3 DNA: TGTGCCAGCAGCTTGATGGAACAGGAGATCTCCTACGAGCAGTACTTC; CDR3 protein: CASSLMEQEISYEQYF